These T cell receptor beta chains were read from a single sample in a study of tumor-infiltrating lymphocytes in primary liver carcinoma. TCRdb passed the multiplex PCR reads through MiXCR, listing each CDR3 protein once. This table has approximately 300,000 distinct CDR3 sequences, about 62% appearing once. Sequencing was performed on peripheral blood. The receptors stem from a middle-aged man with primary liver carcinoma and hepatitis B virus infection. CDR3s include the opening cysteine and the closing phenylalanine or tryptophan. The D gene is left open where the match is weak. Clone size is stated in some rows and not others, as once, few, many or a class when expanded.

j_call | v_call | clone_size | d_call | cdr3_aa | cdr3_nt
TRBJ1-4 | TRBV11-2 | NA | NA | CASSLGLTGRLFF | TGTGCCAGCAGCTTAGGCCTGACTGGAAGGCTGTTTTTT
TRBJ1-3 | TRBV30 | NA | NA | CAWTLGGQTYSGNTIFF | TGTGCCTGGACCCTAGGAGGACAAACATACTCTGGAAACACCATATTTTTT
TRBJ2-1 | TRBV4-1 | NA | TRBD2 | CASRAGLEGNRGEQFF | TGCGCCAGCAGGGCTGGACTAGAGGGAAACCGGGGTGAGCAGTTCTTC
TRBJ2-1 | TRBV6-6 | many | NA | CASRTSSEQFF | TGTGCCAGTAGAACCTCCAGTGAGCAGTTCTTC
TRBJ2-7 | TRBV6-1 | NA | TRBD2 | CASRGLSRSSYEQYF | TGTGCCAGCAGGGGACTATCGAGAAGCTCCTACGAGCAGTACTTC
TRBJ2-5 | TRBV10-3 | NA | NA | CANSLYRDQETLYF | TGTGCCAACAGCTTATACAGGGACCAAGAGACCCTGTACTTC
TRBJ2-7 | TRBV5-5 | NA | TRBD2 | CASSHEPGTRGRATLNEQYF | TGTGCCAGCAGCCACGAACCCGGGACTAGAGGGAGGGCCACTCTCAACGAGCAGTACTTC
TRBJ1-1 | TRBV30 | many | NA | CAWRITYTEAFF | TGTGCCTGGAGGATAACGTACACTGAAGCTTTCTTT
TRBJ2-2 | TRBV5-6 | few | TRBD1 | CASSYGQGDTGELFF | TGTGCCAGCAGCTACGGACAGGGGGACACCGGGGAGCTGTTTTTT
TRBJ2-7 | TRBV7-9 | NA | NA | CASRLEAGSSYEQYF | TGTGCCAGCAGATTAGAGGCAGGGAGCTCCTACGAGCAGTACTTC
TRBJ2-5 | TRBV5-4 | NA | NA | CASSIAGRKETQYF | TGTGCCAGCAGCATCGCAGGGAGAAAAGAGACCCAGTACTTC
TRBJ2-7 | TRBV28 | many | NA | CASSTFRVHEQYF | TGTGCCAGCAGTACATTCAGGGTTCACGAGCAGTACTTC
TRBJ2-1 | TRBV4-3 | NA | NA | CANSQDTGEQFF | TGCGCCAACAGCCAAGATACCGGGGAGCAATTCTTC
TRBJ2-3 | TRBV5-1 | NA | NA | CASSIISVTSTDTKYF | TGCGCCAGCAGCATCATTAGCGTCACTAGCACAGATACGAAGTATTTT
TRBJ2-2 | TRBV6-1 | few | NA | CASSAQRGSGELFF | TGTGCCAGCAGTGCACAGCGTGGGTCCGGGGAGCTGTTTTTT
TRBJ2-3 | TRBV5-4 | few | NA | CASSSSRYTDTQYF | TGTGCCAGCAGCTCTTCTAGATACACAGATACGCAGTATTTT
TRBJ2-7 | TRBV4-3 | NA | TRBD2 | CASSQLIGTSGTYKQYF | TGCGCCAGCAGCCAACTTATCGGGACTAGCGGGACCTACAAGCAGTACTTC
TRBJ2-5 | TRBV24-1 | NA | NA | CATSVGDNQETQYF | TGTGCCACCAGTGTGGGGGACAACCAAGAGACCCAGTACTTC
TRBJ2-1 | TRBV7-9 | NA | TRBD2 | CASSLIASGRAGNEQFF | TGTGCCAGCAGCTTGATAGCCAGCGGGAGGGCCGGCAATGAGCAGTTCTTC
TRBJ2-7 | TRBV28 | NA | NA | CAISFPLGGPGQYF | TGTGCCATCAGTTTTCCCCTCGGAGGGCCGGGGCAGTACTTC
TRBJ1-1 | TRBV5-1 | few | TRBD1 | CASSLMTGSGTEAFF | TGCGCCAGCAGTTTGATGACAGGGTCGGGCACTGAAGCTTTCTTT
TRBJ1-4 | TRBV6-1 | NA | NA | CVSGQAAYQKLFF | TGTGTCAGCGGCCAGGCTGCATACCAAAAACTGTTTTTT
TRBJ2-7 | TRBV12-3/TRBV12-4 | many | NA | CASGRGDNSYEQYF | TGTGCCAGCGGGCGGGGAGACAACTCCTACGAGCAGTACTTC
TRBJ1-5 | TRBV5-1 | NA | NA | CASSLEGGRDQPQHF | TGCGCCAGCAGCTTGGAAGGGGGAAGGGATCAGCCCCAGCATTTT
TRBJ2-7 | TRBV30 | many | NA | CAWSKGTDDEQYF | TGTGCCTGGAGTAAGGGGACTGACGACGAGCAGTACTTC
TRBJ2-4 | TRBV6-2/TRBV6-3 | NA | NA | CASSYGTQPGIQYF | TGTGCCAGCAGTTACGGGACCCAGCCAGGCATTCAGTACTTC
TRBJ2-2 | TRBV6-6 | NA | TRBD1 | CASSFTPLDRGTGELFF | TGTGCCAGCAGTTTCACCCCCCTGGACAGGGGGACCGGGGAGCTGTTTTTT
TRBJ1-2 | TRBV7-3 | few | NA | CTSSAGVNYGYTF | TGTACCAGCAGCGCTGGGGTCAACTATGGCTACACCTTC
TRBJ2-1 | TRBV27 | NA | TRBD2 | CASSQLAGEGEQFF | TGTGCCAGCAGCCAACTAGCGGGAGAGGGAGAGCAGTTCTTC
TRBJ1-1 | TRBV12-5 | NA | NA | CASGLARETEAFF | TGTGCTAGTGGTTTGGCCAGGGAGACTGAAGCTTTCTTT
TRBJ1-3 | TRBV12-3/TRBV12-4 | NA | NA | CASTADGSSGNTIYF | TGTGCCAGCACTGCGGACGGAAGCTCTGGAAACACCATATATTTT
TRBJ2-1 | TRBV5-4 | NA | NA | CASSLGSSRHEQFF | TGTGCCAGCAGCTTAGGTAGCAGCAGGCATGAGCAGTTCTTC
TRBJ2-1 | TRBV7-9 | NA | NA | CASSLLADGRETQFF | TGTGCCAGCAGCTTATTAGCGGACGGGCGAGAGACCCAGTTCTTC
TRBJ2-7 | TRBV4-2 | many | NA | CASSQEASDGYEQYF | TGTGCCAGCAGCCAAGAGGCATCGGACGGGTACGAGCAGTACTTC
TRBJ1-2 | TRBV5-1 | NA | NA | CASGPDGNYGYTF | TGCGCCAGCGGCCCTGACGGAAACTATGGCTACACCTTC
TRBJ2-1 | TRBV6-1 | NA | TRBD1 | CVSSVTGSSYNEQFF | TGTGTCAGTAGCGTGACAGGGAGCTCCTACAATGAGCAGTTCTTC
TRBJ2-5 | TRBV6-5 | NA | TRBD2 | CASGYTGREVRETQYF | TGTGCCAGCGGCTACACCGGGCGGGAGGTGAGAGAGACCCAGTACTTC
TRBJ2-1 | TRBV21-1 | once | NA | CASSKAGTPGDEQFF | TGTGCCAGCAGCAAAGCAGGAACACCAGGGGATGAGCAGTTCTTC
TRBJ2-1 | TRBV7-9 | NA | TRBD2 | CANSEPGLAGVSEQFF | TGTGCCAACAGCGAGCCGGGACTAGCGGGAGTTAGTGAGCAGTTCTTC
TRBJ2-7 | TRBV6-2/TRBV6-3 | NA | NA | CASTEVGYEQYF | TGTGCCAGCACCGAAGTGGGCTACGAGCAGTACTTC
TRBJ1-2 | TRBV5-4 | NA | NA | CASSFLADGYTF | TGTGCCAGCAGCTTCCTAGCGGATGGCTACACCTTC
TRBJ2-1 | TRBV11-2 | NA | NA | CASSHGPVSYNEQFF | TGTGCCAGCAGTCATGGACCTGTCTCCTACAATGAACAGTTCTTC
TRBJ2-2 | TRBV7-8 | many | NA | CASSAPRGELFF | TGTGCCAGCAGCGCACCCAGGGGGGAGCTGTTTTTT
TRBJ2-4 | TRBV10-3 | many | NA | CAISEPLGGGNIQYF | TGTGCCATCAGTGAGCCCTTGGGGGGTGGGAACATTCAGTACTTC
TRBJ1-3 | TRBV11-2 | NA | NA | CASSSGTLSVGNTIYF | TGTGCCAGCAGCTCTGGGACATTAAGCGTTGGAAACACCATATATTTT
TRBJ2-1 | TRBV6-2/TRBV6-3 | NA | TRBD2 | CASSDRLAGYNEQFF | TGTGCCAGCAGTGACAGACTAGCGGGGTACAATGAGCAGTTCTTC
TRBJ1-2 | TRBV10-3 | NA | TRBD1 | CAMPGQGATGYTF | TGTGCCATGCCGGGACAGGGGGCGACCGGCTACACCTTC
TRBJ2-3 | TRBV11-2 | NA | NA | CASSFRGSATDTQYF | TGTGCCAGCAGCTTTAGGGGGAGCGCCACAGATACGCAGTATTTT
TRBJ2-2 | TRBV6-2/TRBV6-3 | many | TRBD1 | CASSRGTQGLFTGELFF | TGTGCCAGCAGCCGAGGGACACAGGGGCTATTCACCGGGGAGCTGTTTTTT
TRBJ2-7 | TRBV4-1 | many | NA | CASSQVSDEQYF | TGCGCCAGCAGCCAAGTCTCGGACGAGCAGTACTTC
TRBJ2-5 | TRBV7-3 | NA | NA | CASSLTGYETRYF | TGTGCCAGCAGCCTTACAGGGTATGAGACCCGGTACTTC
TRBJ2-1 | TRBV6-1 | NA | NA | CASTPYLSGGHDEQFF | TGTGCCAGCACCCCTTATCTTAGCGGAGGCCACGATGAGCAGTTCTTC
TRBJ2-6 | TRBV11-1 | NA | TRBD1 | CASSPRQGLPGANVLTF | TGTGCTAGCAGCCCGCGACAGGGGCTCCCTGGGGCCAACGTCCTGACTTTC
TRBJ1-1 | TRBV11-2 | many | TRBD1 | CASSSDLSGGTEAFF | TGTGCCAGCAGCTCCGACCTATCAGGGGGCACTGAAGCTTTCTTT
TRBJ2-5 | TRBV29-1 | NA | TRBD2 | CSVGGTSLSRETQYF | TGCAGCGTTGGTGGGACTAGCCTGAGTAGGGAGACCCAGTACTTC
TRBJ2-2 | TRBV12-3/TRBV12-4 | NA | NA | CASSLVFNPGGELFF | TGTGCCAGCAGTTTAGTGTTCAACCCTGGCGGGGAGCTGTTTTTT
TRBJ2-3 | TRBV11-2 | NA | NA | CASSPPGTWVDTQYF | TGTGCCAGCAGCCCACCAGGGACCTGGGTAGATACGCAGTATTTT
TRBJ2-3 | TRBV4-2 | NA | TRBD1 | CASSLTGGLRTQYF | TGTGCCAGCAGCTTAACAGGGGGCTTACGCACGCAGTATTTT
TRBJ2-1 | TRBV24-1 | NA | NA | CATSIPLHPGGGDEQFF | TGTGCCACCAGCATCCCTCTACACCCCGGAGGAGGGGATGAGCAGTTCTTC